The 10 T cell receptor beta chains below come from one sample, sequenced in a study of identical twins. TCRdb fed the 5' RACE reads into MiXCR, producing one record per CDR3 protein. The table has roughly 260,000 distinct CDR3 sequences, 7.5% seen once. This sample also appeared in a second study, on yellow fever vaccine responses in identical twins.

The sample comprised CD8+ T cells sorted from blood. Receptors were obtained from a woman under 30 in good health.

The table lists this clonotype with many counts. The chain has TRBV29-1 and TRBJ2-5; either TRBD1 or TRBD2 may supply D (7 bases each). This CDR3 has 13 residues. Trimming took off 5 bases at V and 5 bases at J, with 15 bases between the two ends. Per germline, CDR1 SQVTM and CDR2 ANQGSEA. This CDR3 is CSVSGGVSETQYF. The CDR3 DNA sequence: TGCAGCGTTTCAGGGGGGGTCTCCGAGACCCAGTACTTC.

This clonotype appeared many times. V gene TRBV9 combines with J gene TRBJ2-5; a possible D gene is TRBD1 (5 bases). Trimming took off 4 bases at V and 2 bases at J, with 15 bases between the two ends. CDR1 is SGDLS, CDR2 YYNGEE, per germline. The CDR3 consists of 15 residues. DNA of the CDR3: TGTGCCAGCAGCTCTGGACACGCTCTACAAGAGACCCAGTACTTC. It codes for CASSSGHALQETQYF.

This clonotype was counted between two and nine times. V is TRBV6-5 and J is TRBJ1-3; 10 bases are shared with TRBD1. This CDR3 has 15 residues. Germline loops: CDR1 MNHEY, CDR2 SVGAGI. V gave up 4 bases and J gave up 3 bases; unmatched junction bases: 3. The CDR3 here is CASSLGQGIGNTIYF. The CDR3 DNA reads as TGTGCCAGCAGTTTGGGACAGGGGATTGGAAACACCATATATTTT.

In this sample, this clonotype turned up a few times. CDR3 residues: CASSLVGQNNEQFF. In DNA, the CDR3 is TGTGCCAGCAGTTTAGTGGGACAGAACAATGAGCAGTTCTTC. The gene calls are TRBV12-3 or TRBV12-4 and TRBJ2-1; 7 bases agree with TRBD1. CDR3 length equals 14 residues. J lost 5 bases, V lost 1 base, and 2 bases had no gene match.

The chain carries TRBV3-1 and TRBJ2-1, with TRBD2 identical over 12 bases. V was pared by 2 bases and J by 9 bases, with 23 bases of the junction left unmatched. This CDR3 has 21 amino acids. Germline V CDR1 and CDR2: LGHDT, YNNKEL (reference sequence). The CDR3 bases are TGTGCCAGCAGCCAATCCGGGGGCGAGCCGACTAGCGGGAGTTTCCTGGGTGAGCAGTTCTTC. Its translation is CASSQSGGEPTSGSFLGEQFF.

This clonotype was seen more than once but under ten times. The rearrangement joins TRBV24-1 to TRBJ2-2; TRBD2 matches 11 bases. There are 14 residues in the CDR3. CDR1 and CDR2 (germline): KGHDR, SFDVKD. Losses at the gene ends were 5 bases for V and 8 bases for J; bases not matched to a gene: 3. The CDR3 here is CATSGLAGWGELFF. The CDR3 DNA is TGTGCCACCAGTGGACTAGCGGGATGGGGGGAGCTGTTTTTT.

This clonotype came up a few times. The J gene is TRBJ2-5, the V gene TRBV7-9, with TRBD2 identical over 10 bases. Germline V gene sequence: CDR1 SEHNR, CDR2 FQNEAQ (reference sequence). The CDR3 has 16 residues. With V trimmed by 9 bases and J by 2 bases, 12 bases remained unmatched. This CDR3 is CARERLAGGPQETQYF. As DNA, the CDR3 is TGTGCCAGGGAGAGACTAGCGGGTGGACCTCAAGAGACCCAGTACTTC.

CDR3 loop: CASSPPRAGYGNTQYF. The CDR3 DNA reads as TGTGCCAGCAGCCCCCCCCGGGCGGGATACGGTAATACGCAGTATTTT. The chain links TRBV14 to TRBJ2-3, with D perhaps TRBD2 (6 bases). The V gene's germline CDR1 is SGHDN and CDR2 FVKESK. Trimming removed 4 bases at V and 7 bases at J, with 21 bases between. CDR3 length: 16 amino acids.

This clonotype was found many times. The genes are TRBV4-1 and TRBJ2-7; perhaps D is TRBD1 or TRBD2 (5 bases each). The CDR3 spans 14 residues. V was shortened by 8 bases and J by 6 bases, with 20 bases between the two germline ends. The germline CDR1 and CDR2 sequences are MGHRA and YSYEKL. The CDR3 DNA is TGCGCCAGCCAACCGGGGCCCCAAAGAGGCGAGCAGTACTTC. Protein product: CASQPGPQRGEQYF.

This clonotype came up a few times. This rearrangement joins TRBV15 to TRBJ2-4; either TRBD1 or TRBD2 may fit D (5 bases each). The germline gives CDR1 LNHNV, CDR2 YYDKDF (reference sequence). V gave up 0 bases and J gave up 8 bases, with 20 bases separating them. The CDR3 covers 17 residues. CDR3 residues: CATSRDRASGMRDIQYF. CDR3 bases: TGTGCCACCAGCAGAGATCGCGCATCAGGGATGAGGGACATTCAGTACTTC.